The 6 T cell receptor beta chains below come from one sample, sequenced in a study of PD-1 blockade in mismatch repair-deficient tumors. Some clones are missing from TCRdb's copy, which holds only in-frame ones; the method was immunoSEQ multiplex PCR. Altogether roughly 40,000 clones are present, around 84% being singletons, with the ten largest covering under 5%. Sequencing used peripheral blood, obtained around 75 weeks after starting pembrolizumab. These receptors were taken from an adult with mismatch repair-deficient cancer.

The rearrangement links TRBV5-6 to TRBJ2-1; D gene ambiguous. The germline CDR1 and CDR2 sequences are SGHDT and YYEEEE. This CDR3 has 12 residues. V dropped 2 bases and J dropped 6 bases, with 6 bases sitting between them. The DNA for the CDR3 is TGTGCCAGCAGCTTCTCCGGCAATGAGCAGTTCTTC. Encoded protein: CASSFSGNEQFF. Filled out from reference TRBV5-6 and TRBJ2-1, the complete variable domain reads DAGVTQSPTHLIKTRGQQVTLRCSPKSGHDTVSWYQQALGQGPQFIFQYYEEEERQRGNFPDRFSGHQFPNYSSELNVNALLLGDSALYLCASSFSGNEQFFGPGTRLTVL.

This clone appeared a single time. The rearrangement links TRBV25-1 to TRBJ2-1; TRBD2 agrees at 11 bases. CDR3 size: 16 residues. The V gene's germline CDR1 is MGHDK and CDR2 SYGVNS. V shed 3 bases and J 8 bases; nucleotides not matched to a gene: 9. CDR3 coding DNA: TGTGCCAGCAGTGACCTCACTAGCGGGAGTAGGGATGAGCAGTTCTTC. Amino acids: CASSDLTSGSRDEQFF.

The rearrangement links TRBV4-1 to TRBJ2-1; maybe TRBD2 (5 bases). Deletions cut 4 bases from V and 2 bases from J, with 12 bases between. The germline gives CDR1 MGHRA, CDR2 YSYEKL. The CDR3 is 15 amino acids. Here the CDR3 reads CASSLTSGTYNEQFF. The CDR3, as DNA: TGCGCCAGCAGCCTGACCAGCGGAACCTACAATGAGCAGTTCTTC.

This clone was observed a few times. The genes are TRBV19 and TRBJ2-1; no clear D. Trimming cost V 5 bases and J 6 bases, with 17 bases left between them. The CDR3 totals 15 residues. Germline-derived CDR1 and CDR2 are LNHDA and SQIVND (reference sequence). The CDR3 sequence: CASSDDSPFPNEQFF. The CDR3 nucleotides read TGTGCCAGTAGTGATGACTCTCCCTTTCCCAATGAGCAGTTCTTC.

In DNA form, the CDR3 reads TGTGCCACCAGCAGAGATCGAACGGCATCAGGTGGGCCCCAGCATTTT. Translating gives CATSRDRTASGGPQHF. The chain couples TRBV15 to TRBJ1-5; no definite D call. V was trimmed by 0 bases and J by 9 bases, leaving 18 bases between them. Per the germline V gene, CDR1 is LNHNV and CDR2 is YYDKDF (reference sequence). CDR3 size: 16 residues. The entire variable domain, with the rest obtained from reference TRBV15 and TRBJ1-5, is as follows: DAMVIQNPRYQVTQFGKPVTLSCSQTLNHNVMYWYQQKSSQAPKLLFHYYDKDFNNEADTPDNFQSRRPNTSFCFLDIRSPGLGDTAMYLCATSRDRTASGGPQHFGDGTRLSIL.

The chain uses TRBV27 and TRBJ1-1; no definite D call. CDR1 and CDR2 from the germline V gene are MNHEY and SMNVEV (reference sequence). The CDR3 consists of 11 residues. Trimming removed 4 bases from V and 7 bases from J, with 7 bases in between. CDR3 sequence (DNA): TGTGCCAGCAGTTCCGGGAATGAAGCTTTCTTT. It codes for CASSSGNEAFF.